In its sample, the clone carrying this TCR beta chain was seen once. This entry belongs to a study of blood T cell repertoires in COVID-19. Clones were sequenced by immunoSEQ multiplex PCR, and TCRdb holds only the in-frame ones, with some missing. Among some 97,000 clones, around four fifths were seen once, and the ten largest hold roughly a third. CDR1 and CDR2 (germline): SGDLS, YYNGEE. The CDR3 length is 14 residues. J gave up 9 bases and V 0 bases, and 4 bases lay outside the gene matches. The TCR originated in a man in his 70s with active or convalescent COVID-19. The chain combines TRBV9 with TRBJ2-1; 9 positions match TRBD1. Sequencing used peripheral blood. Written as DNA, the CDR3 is TGTGCCAGCAGCGTAGACAGGGGGCCCCCTGAGCAGTTCTTC. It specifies CASSVDRGPPEQFF.